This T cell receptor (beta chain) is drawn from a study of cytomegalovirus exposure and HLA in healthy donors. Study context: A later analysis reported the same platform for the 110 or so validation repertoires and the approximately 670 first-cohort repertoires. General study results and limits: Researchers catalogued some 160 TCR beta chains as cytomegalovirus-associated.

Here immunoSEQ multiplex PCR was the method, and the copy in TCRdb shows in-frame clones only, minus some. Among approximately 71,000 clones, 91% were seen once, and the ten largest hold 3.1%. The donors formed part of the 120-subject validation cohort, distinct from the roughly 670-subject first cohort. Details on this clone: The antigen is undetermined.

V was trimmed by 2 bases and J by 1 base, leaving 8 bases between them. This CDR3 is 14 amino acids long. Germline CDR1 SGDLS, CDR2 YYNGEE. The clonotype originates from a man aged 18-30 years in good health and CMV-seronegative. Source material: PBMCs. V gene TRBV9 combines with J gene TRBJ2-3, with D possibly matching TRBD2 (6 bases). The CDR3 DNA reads TGTGCCAGCAGCGTGTCTAGCGGCACAGATACGCAGTATTTT. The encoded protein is CASSVSSGTDTQYF.